Shown below are 30 T cell receptor beta chains from a single sample sequenced in a study of blood T cell repertoires in COVID-19. Some clones are missing from TCRdb's copy, which holds only in-frame ones; the method was immunoSEQ multiplex PCR. Among more than 150,000 clones listed, roughly 80% were seen once. The source material was peripheral blood. All receptors come from a woman older than 75 with COVID-19, enrolled during active disease.

This clone turned up a few times. This chain uses TRBV6-6 with TRBJ1-5; D gene uncertain. V was clipped by 6 bases and J by 4 bases, with 7 bases between them. The germline CDR1 and CDR2 sequences are MNHNY and SVGAGI (reference sequence). The CDR3 extends over 12 amino acids. The CDR3 nucleotides are TGTGCCAGCAGCCCCCCTAATCAGCCCCAGCATTTT. This encodes CASSPPNQPQHF.

The chain has TRBV7-9 and TRBJ1-1; 10 bases are a match to TRBD1. The CDR3 has 16 residues. V dropped 5 bases and J dropped 1; count of bases not matched to a gene: 7. CDR1 is SEHNR, CDR2 FQNEAQ, per germline (reference sequence). The CDR3 spells CASSRGRDRGNTEAFF. CDR3 nucleotides: TGTGCCAGCAGCCGGGGCCGGGACAGGGGGAACACTGAAGCTTTCTTT.

This chain connects TRBV5-1 to TRBJ1-1, with D tentatively TRBD1 (5 bases). This CDR3 comprises 16 residues. Germline V gives CDR1 SGHRS, CDR2 YFSETQ. Trimming removed 0 bases at V and 2 bases at J, with 14 bases between. CDR3 in DNA: TGCGCCAGCAGCTTGGCCTTACAGGAGCCAAACACTGAAGCTTTCTTT. This encodes CASSLALQEPNTEAFF.

This chain connects TRBV11-3 to TRBJ2-3, with 8 bases matching TRBD1. Germline CDR1 is SGHNT and CDR2 is YENEEA. The CDR3 runs 15 residues. The J segment lost 0 bases and the V segment lost 7 bases, leaving 6 bases of the junction unmatched. Here the CDR3 DNA reads TGTGCCAGCACCCCGGGACAGGCGAGCACAGATACGCAGTATTTT. It is translated as CASTPGQASTDTQYF.

This chain links TRBV16 with TRBJ2-7; D unclear. Germline values: CDR1 KGHSY, CDR2 FQNENV. The CDR3 spans 13 residues. V was trimmed by 3 bases and J by 3 bases, leaving 9 bases between them. The CDR3 DNA follows: TGTGCCAGCAGCCAGCTTGGGCTCTACGAGCAGTACTTC. It is translated as CASSQLGLYEQYF. The variable domain in full, completed from reference TRBV16 and TRBJ2-7, reads GEEVAQTPKHLVRGEGQKAKLYCAPIKGHSYVFWYQQVLKNEFKFLISFQNENVFDETGMPKERFSAKCLPNSPCSLEIQATKLEDSAVYFCASSQLGLYEQYFGPGTRLTVT.

The chain joins TRBV7-2 to TRBJ2-2; TRBD2 aligns across 7 bases. Germline V gene data show CDR1 as SGHTA and CDR2 as FQGNSA. CDR3 length: 13 residues. The V segment lost 5 bases and the J segment 5 bases; nucleotides outside the gene matches: 2. The CDR3 DNA is TGTGCCAGCAGCCAAGCGGGGACCGGGGAGCTGTTTTTT. Protein product: CASSQAGTGELFF.

The chain has TRBV20-1 and TRBJ2-7; 9 bases line up with TRBD1. In germline, CDR1 is DFQATT, CDR2 SNEGSKA (reference sequence). This CDR3 is 14 amino acids long. Unmatched junction bases numbered 4, after V lost 3 bases and J lost 1 base. This CDR3 reads CSASYGTGSYEQYF. The CDR3 DNA reads as TGCAGTGCTAGTTACGGGACAGGGTCCTACGAGCAGTACTTC.

The chain links TRBV5-1 to TRBJ2-3; 9 bases are shared with TRBD2. This CDR3 has 16 amino acids. Germline V CDR1 and CDR2: SGHRS, YFSETQ. Losses at the gene ends were 0 bases for V and 7 bases for J; bases not matched to a gene: 9. This CDR3 reads CASSLAASGMANTQYF. The DNA of the CDR3 is TGCGCCAGCAGCTTGGCCGCTAGCGGGATGGCAAATACGCAGTATTTT.

The chain recombines TRBV2 with TRBJ1-1; no reliable D call. With 6 bases removed from V and 0 bases from J, the gap between germline ends came to 17 bases. Germline V gene lookup returns CDR1 SNHLY and CDR2 FYNNEI. This CDR3 contains 16 residues. The CDR3 sequence is CASRVTPGIMNTEAFF. The CDR3 DNA is TGTGCCAGCAGGGTCACGCCCGGGATAATGAACACTGAAGCTTTCTTT.

The table lists this clone with a few counts. V gene TRBV9 combines with J gene TRBJ2-7; 12 nucleotides align to TRBD2. Germline V gene lookup returns CDR1 SGDLS and CDR2 YYNGEE. CDR3 size: 15 residues. Germline trimming cut 4 bases from V and 2 bases from J; bases unmatched to any gene: 4. CDR3 sequence reads: CASSIGTSGPYEQYF. The CDR3 region has the DNA TGTGCCAGCAGCATAGGGACTAGCGGGCCCTACGAGCAGTACTTC.

The chain couples TRBV18 to TRBJ2-1, with 12 bases matching TRBD2. The V segment lost 6 bases and the J segment 10 bases; nucleotides outside the gene matches: 10. Germline V gene lookup returns CDR1 KGHSH and CDR2 LQKENI. The CDR3 has 15 amino acids. CDR3 coding DNA: TGTGCCAGCTCCCCCCCGACTAGCGGGAGAGGCGAGCAGTTCTTC. This translates into CASSPPTSGRGEQFF.

This chain connects TRBV9 to TRBJ2-1; no clear D. V was cut by 2 bases and J by 0 bases, with 9 bases left in between. From germline, CDR1 is SGDLS and CDR2 YYNGEE. The CDR3 has 15 residues. The DNA for the CDR3 is TGTGCCAGCAGCGTCAGCGCCAGCTCCTACAATGAGCAGTTCTTC. It is translated as CASSVSASSYNEQFF.

The rearrangement uses TRBV6-5 and TRBJ2-5, with 8 bases that match TRBD1. J was trimmed by 2 bases and V by 5 bases; bases with no gene match: 1. This CDR3 contains 13 residues. Per the germline V gene, CDR1 is MNHEY and CDR2 is SVGAGI. The CDR3 is CASSRDRQETQYF. The CDR3 nucleotides are TGTGCCAGCAGTCGGGACAGGCAAGAGACCCAGTACTTC.

This clone was seen more than once but under ten times. The chain has TRBV27 and TRBJ2-7, with 8 bases matching TRBD2. Germline CDR1 MNHEY, CDR2 SMNVEV (reference sequence). V shed 6 bases, J shed 0 bases, and the junction held 4 bases outside the gene matches. The CDR3 contains 14 residues. CDR3 sequence (DNA): TGTGCCAGCAGGGAGCGGGGGTTCTCCTACGAGCAGTACTTC. Its protein product is CASRERGFSYEQYF.

This chain connects TRBV9 to TRBJ2-1; D unclear. Trimming cost V 0 bases and J 0 bases, with 7 bases left between them. The CDR3 runs 15 residues. In germline, CDR1 is SGDLS, CDR2 YYNGEE. The chain's CDR3 is CASSVGASSYNEQFF. Here the CDR3 DNA reads TGTGCCAGCAGCGTAGGAGCGTCCTCCTACAATGAGCAGTTCTTC.

This chain joins TRBV5-1 and TRBJ1-1; D may be TRBD1 (5 bases). V lost 0 bases, J lost 2 bases, and 11 bases lay in between. This CDR3 has 15 amino acids. Looked up from germline, CDR1 is SGHRS and CDR2 is YFSETQ. The CDR3 is CASSLGGSFNTEAFF. CDR3 nucleotides: TGCGCCAGCAGCTTGGGGGGCAGCTTTAACACTGAAGCTTTCTTT.

The chain's CDR3 is CASSPPGQTSLFNSPLHF. The CDR3 DNA follows: TGTGCCAGCAGTCCTCCGGGACAGACATCCCTCTTTAATTCACCCCTCCACTTT. The chain recombines TRBV28 with TRBJ1-6; 7 nucleotides agree with TRBD1. Germline assignment: CDR1 MDHEN and CDR2 SYDVKM. J was trimmed by 6 bases and V by 5 bases; bases with no gene match: 16. This CDR3 comprises 18 residues.

This clone was recorded only once. This chain connects TRBV30 to TRBJ2-3, with a possible D match to TRBD2 (5 bases). The V gene's germline CDR1 is GTSNPN and CDR2 SVGIG (reference sequence). CDR3 length: 23 residues. The V end lost 0 bases, the J end lost 2 bases, and 36 bases lay between the germline ends. The CDR3 here is CAWSVLTSDTTLSSGYITDTQYF. In nucleotides, the CDR3 is TGTGCCTGGAGTGTACTCACAAGTGATACGACCCTCTCAAGCGGCTATATCACAGATACGCAGTATTTT.

The chain carries TRBV4-2 and TRBJ2-3, with D hard to call. Germline values: CDR1 LGHNA, CDR2 YNFKEQ. The CDR3 spans 15 residues. Trimming pared 1 base from V and 0 bases from J, leaving 8 bases between. CDR3 DNA sequence: TGTGCCAGCAGCCAAGGGGCTGTCAGCACAGATACGCAGTATTTT. Translation gives CASSQGAVSTDTQYF.

This clone was observed a few times. The chain couples TRBV27 to TRBJ2-5; weak D call: TRBD1 (6 bases). The V gene lost 3 bases and the J gene lost 0 bases, with 11 bases spanning the gap. Germline CDR1 is MNHEY and CDR2 is SMNVEV (reference sequence). This CDR3 contains 15 residues. The DNA of the CDR3 is TGTGCCAGCAGTTTTAGGGGGATGTACCAAGAGACCCAGTACTTC. It translates to CASSFRGMYQETQYF.

V is TRBV4-1 and J is TRBJ2-2; D call uncertain. Germline V lookup: CDR1 MGHRA, CDR2 YSYEKL. The CDR3 runs to 17 residues. V lost 0 bases and J lost 6, with 17 bases in between. CDR3 sequence reads: CASSQDRGRTAPGELFF. The CDR3 nucleotides are TGCGCCAGCAGCCAAGATCGTGGGCGTACGGCCCCCGGGGAGCTGTTTTTT.

This sequence joins TRBV24-1 and TRBJ1-3; D uncertain. Germline V gives CDR1 KGHDR, CDR2 SFDVKD. Trimming pared 3 bases from V and 5 bases from J, leaving 10 bases between. This CDR3 has 14 amino acids. This CDR3 reads CATSDAGDRNTIYF. CDR3 in DNA: TGTGCCACCAGTGATGCCGGAGATAGAAACACCATATATTTT.

J is TRBJ2-7 and V is TRBV28; 7 nucleotides match TRBD2. Trimming took 5 bases from V and 4 from J; bases not matched to a gene: 14. CDR3 length: 16 residues. Germline-derived CDR1 and CDR2 are MDHEN and SYDVKM. CDR3 in amino acids: CASSGGSSLRRYEQYF. In nucleotides, the CDR3 is TGTGCCAGCAGTGGCGGGAGTTCTTTACGGAGGTACGAGCAGTACTTC. Together with reference TRBV28 and TRBJ2-7, the CDR3 gives the full variable domain: DVKVTQSSRYLVKRTGEKVFLECVQDMDHENMFWYRQDPGLGLRLIYFSYDVKMKEKGDIPEGYSVSREKKERFSLILESASTNQTSMYLCASSGGSSLRRYEQYFGPGTRLTVT.

This chain connects TRBV18 to TRBJ2-7, with 9 bases fitting TRBD1. The CDR3 extends over 16 amino acids. The germline V gene encodes CDR1 KGHSH and CDR2 LQKENI. The V and J ends lost 4 bases and 3 bases, in that order; junction bases with no gene match: 10. The CDR3 sequence: CASSLSPGQGLYEQYF. CDR3 DNA: TGTGCCAGCTCACTAAGCCCGGGACAGGGACTCTACGAGCAGTACTTC.

The V and J genes are TRBV29-1 and TRBJ2-5, with D tentatively TRBD1 (5 bases). The CDR3 contains 12 residues. The germline gives CDR1 SQVTM, CDR2 ANQGSEA. The V end was cut by 5 bases, the J end by 5 bases, with 12 bases between. The CDR3 is CSVYQGSETQYF. Written as DNA, the CDR3 is TGCAGCGTTTATCAGGGTTCTGAGACCCAGTACTTC.

This clone appeared a few times. The chain couples TRBV6-2 or TRBV6-3 to TRBJ2-7; D is undetermined. The CDR3 runs to 12 residues. V shed 4 bases and J shed 3 bases, with 7 bases lying between them. Germline CDR1 and CDR2: MNHEY and SVGEGT. CDR3 sequence (DNA): TGTGCCAGCAGTTGGAACAGCTACGAGCAGTACTTC. It translates to CASSWNSYEQYF.

The table lists this clone with a count of one. The chain uses TRBV7-2 and TRBJ2-2; 12 bases align to TRBD2. Per the germline V gene, CDR1 is SGHTA and CDR2 is FQGNSA. This CDR3 has 19 amino acids. V gave up 5 bases and J gave up 4 bases; unmatched junction bases: 14. In DNA, the CDR3 is TGTGCCAGCAGCCCTCCAGGACTAGCGGGGTACAGGGGCACCGGGGAGCTGTTTTTT. Translating it yields CASSPPGLAGYRGTGELFF.

This clone has just one count. The chain couples TRBV19 to TRBJ2-2; D perhaps matches TRBD1 (6 bases). Per the germline V gene, CDR1 is LNHDA and CDR2 is SQIVND (reference sequence). V lost 6 bases, J lost 7 bases, and 18 bases lay in between. The CDR3 sequence is 15 residues long. For the CDR3, the DNA is TGTGCCAGTAGCGCATGGGACACCGAAGGCGGGGAGCTGTTTTTT. This gives the protein CASSAWDTEGGELFF.

This sequence joins TRBV2 and TRBJ2-2; 8 bases line up with TRBD1. The junction had 10 bases not matched to a gene; V was cut back by 7 bases and J by 6 bases. In germline, CDR1 is SNHLY, CDR2 FYNNEI. The CDR3 length is 15 residues. CDR3 loop: CASTRDRGFSGELFF. Written as DNA, the CDR3 is TGTGCCAGCACAAGAGACAGGGGTTTTTCCGGGGAGCTGTTTTTT. Filled out from reference TRBV2 and TRBJ2-2, the complete variable domain reads EPEVTQTPSHQVTQMGQEVILRCVPISNHLYFYWYRQILGQKVEFLVSFYNNEISEKSEIFDDQFSVERPDGSNFTLKIRSTKLEDSAMYFCASTRDRGFSGELFFGEGSRLTVL.

This chain links TRBV7-9 with TRBJ1-6, with D perhaps matching TRBD1 (6 bases). Germline values: CDR1 SEHNR, CDR2 FQNEAQ (reference sequence). The CDR3 runs 17 residues. The V and J ends lost 2 bases and 0 bases respectively, with 11 bases between them. CDR3 region: CASSLSTGSSYNSPLHF. The DNA for the CDR3 is TGTGCCAGCAGCTTAAGTACAGGGAGCTCCTATAATTCACCCCTCCACTTT.